Following are 4 T cell receptor beta chains from one sample sequenced in a study of shared clonotypes between healthy human individuals. Assay: immunoSEQ multiplex PCR; the TCRdb copy retains only in-frame clones and omits some. This table has about 470,000 clones, roughly 83% appearing once. The specimen was PBMCs. These receptors all stem from a woman aged 40 to 55 in good health. Some clones in this sample may be carry-over from other donors' samples.

This rearrangement joins TRBV29-1 to TRBJ2-7, with D perhaps TRBD1 (7 bases). The germline V and J ends were trimmed by 4 bases and 2 bases, with 12 bases remaining between them. The CDR3 covers 13 residues. CDR1 and CDR2 from the germline V gene are SQVTM and ANQGSEA. The CDR3 DNA reads TGCAGCGTTGGACTAGGACAGGCCTACGAGCAGTACTTC. Amino acid sequence: CSVGLGQAYEQYF.

The rearrangement joins TRBV9 to TRBJ2-1, with TRBD2 matching 12 bases. Looked up from germline, CDR1 is SGDLS and CDR2 is YYNGEE. V gave up 4 bases and J gave up 1 base; unmatched junction bases: 9. The CDR3 extends over 18 amino acids. In DNA, the CDR3 is TGTGCCAGCAGCCGTCGCCTAGCGGGAGGGCGGTCCTACAATGAGCAGTTCTTC. Its protein product is CASSRRLAGGRSYNEQFF.

The chain recombines TRBV12-1 with TRBJ1-2; the D call in the table, TRBD1, was not verified against the DNA. TRBV12-1 is tagged as a pseudogene. There are 16 residues in the CDR3. The CDR3 is CASRGDSYTFAYGYTF. The DNA for the CDR3 is TGTGCCAGCAGAGGGGACAGCTACACCTTTGCCTATGGCTACACCTTC.

This chain uses TRBV27 with TRBJ2-7, with D uncertain. The CDR3 spans 13 residues. V lost 2 bases to trimming and J lost 4 bases, with 9 bases between them. Germline lookup yields CDR1 MNHEY and CDR2 SMNVEV (reference sequence). CDR3 in amino acids: CASSLGRTYEQYF. The CDR3 DNA is TGTGCCAGCAGTTTAGGCAGGACGTACGAGCAGTACTTC.